These 9 T cell receptor beta chains were all obtained from the same sample, sequenced in a study of neurological immune-mediated disorders. TCRdb independently ran MiXCR on the 5' RACE reads; one entry per CDR3 protein. This sample has tens of thousands of distinct CDR3 sequences, with 2.6% found just once. Sequenced: PBMCs. These receptors originate from a woman aged 25 to 39 with multiple sclerosis.

This clonotype was seen at least ten times. The J gene is TRBJ1-2, the V gene TRBV5-1; perhaps TRBD1 as D (5 bases). This CDR3 contains 14 residues. Looked up from germline, CDR1 is SGHRS and CDR2 is YFSETQ. V dropped 4 bases and J dropped 1 base, with 11 bases sitting between them. The CDR3: CASSTRDINYGYTF. As DNA, the CDR3 is TGCGCCAGCAGCACCAGGGATATTAACTATGGCTACACCTTC. Full variable domain (rest looked up from reference TRBV5-1 and TRBJ1-2): KAGVTQTPRYLIKTRGQQVTLSCSPISGHRSVSWYQQTPGQGLQFLFEYFSETQRNKGNFPGRFSGRQFSNSRSEMNVSTLELGDSALYLCASSTRDINYGYTFGSGTRLTVV.

In its sample, this clonotype was seen many times. The gene calls are TRBV20-1 and TRBJ2-1; 8 bases map to TRBD2. Germline CDR1 and CDR2: DFQATT and SNEGSKA (reference sequence). The CDR3 has 16 residues. J lost 7 bases, V lost 2 bases, and 13 bases had no gene match. CDR3 residues: CSARRTNGRAWNEQFF. In DNA form, the CDR3 reads TGCAGTGCTAGACGTACCAACGGGAGGGCCTGGAATGAGCAGTTCTTC.

This clonotype was seen at least ten times. The genes are TRBV5-1 and TRBJ2-3, with D possibly being TRBD2 (5 bases). The CDR3 covers 15 residues. Germline V gives CDR1 SGHRS, CDR2 YFSETQ. V gave up 4 bases and J gave up 2 bases, with 14 bases separating them. As DNA, the CDR3 is TGCGCCAGCAGCGACGAGCGGCCTAACACAGATACGCAGTATTTT. Amino acids: CASSDERPNTDTQYF. Together with reference TRBV5-1 and TRBJ2-3, the CDR3 gives the full variable domain: KAGVTQTPRYLIKTRGQQVTLSCSPISGHRSVSWYQQTPGQGLQFLFEYFSETQRNKGNFPGRFSGRQFSNSRSEMNVSTLELGDSALYLCASSDERPNTDTQYFGPGTRLTVL.

In this sample, this clonotype turned up many times. The chain uses TRBV9 and TRBJ1-2; possibly TRBD1 for D (6 bases). With 0 bases removed from V and 5 bases from J, the gap between germline ends came to 11 bases. The CDR3 covers 14 residues. Per germline, CDR1 SGDLS and CDR2 YYNGEE. The CDR3 region has the DNA TGTGCCAGCAGCGTAGAGGCAGGGGATTATGGCTACACCTTC. Its protein product is CASSVEAGDYGYTF. The variable domain in full, with the rest retrieved from reference TRBV9 and TRBJ1-2, is DSGVTQTPKHLITATGQRVTLRCSPRSGDLSVYWYQQSLDQGLQFLIQYYNGEERAKGNILERFSAQQFPDLHSELNLSSLELGDSALYFCASSVEAGDYGYTFGSGTRLTVV.

This clonotype was seen only a few times. The rearrangement links TRBV20-1 to TRBJ2-1; 11 bases match TRBD2. Trimming at V came to 5 bases and at J to 4 bases, leaving 13 bases not matched to a gene. From germline, CDR1 is DFQATT and CDR2 SNEGSKA (reference sequence). This CDR3 spans 17 amino acids. The DNA for the CDR3 is TGCAGTGCTGGGGGACCTGCCTTAGCGGGAGGGTACAATGAGCAGTTCTTC. Residues: CSAGGPALAGGYNEQFF.

In its sample, this clonotype was seen many times. V gene TRBV20-1 combines with J gene TRBJ1-5, with D possibly TRBD1 on 5 matching bases. Germline assignment: CDR1 DFQATT and CDR2 SNEGSKA (reference sequence). The CDR3 totals 17 residues. V was pared by 4 bases and J by 2 bases, with 21 bases between. CDR3 region: CSAISTSGTAGNQPQHF. For the CDR3, the DNA is TGCAGTGCTATCAGTACGAGTGGGACTGCGGGCAATCAGCCCCAGCATTTT.

This clonotype has at least ten counts. The genes are TRBV12-3 or TRBV12-4 and TRBJ2-1; D possibly uses TRBD1 or TRBD2 (5 bases each). V dropped 8 bases and J dropped 4 bases, with 12 bases sitting between them. This CDR3 is 13 amino acids long. CDR3 region: CASRDAGYNEQFF. The CDR3 nucleotides are TGTGCCAGCCGGGACGCTGGATACAATGAGCAGTTCTTC.

This clonotype was seen repeatedly, ten times or more. V usage is TRBV27 and J usage is TRBJ2-7; 10 nucleotides match TRBD2. Germline CDR1 reads MNHEY; CDR2 reads SMNVEV (reference sequence). V shed 9 bases, J shed 7 bases, and the junction held 12 bases outside the gene matches. This CDR3 is 14 amino acids long. CDR3 nucleotide sequence: TGTGCCAGTAACTCCCTAGCGGGAGCTCAAGAGCAGTACTTC. Translating it yields CASNSLAGAQEQYF.

This clonotype was recorded at least ten times. An end of the junction does not agree with germline; a read error may underlie this. The CDR3 is CSARGTGGDYRARNTEAFF. In nucleotides, the CDR3 is TGCAGTGCCAGAGGGACAGGGGGCGATTACCGTGCTCGGAACACTGAAGCTTTCTTT. V usage is TRBV20-1 and J usage is TRBJ1-1; TRBD1 matches at 12 bases. This CDR3 comprises 19 residues. Germline lookup yields CDR1 DFQATT and CDR2 SNEGSKA (reference sequence).